In this sample, the clone carrying this TCR beta chain turned up a few times. The antigen is undetermined. Unique molecular identifiers were used in preparing the TCRbeta library. TCRdb itself ran the PCR reads through MiXCR, one entry per CDR3 protein. The repertoire consists of 600,000 or so distinct CDR3 sequences, with under 30% occurring once and the leading ten covering 13% to 15%. The sample comes from a study of T-cell reconstitution after alpha-beta-depleted transplantation in children. Study conclusions and caveats: For some patients, TCRbeta diversity was high at day 60 because of recipient T cells and thymic progenitors that survived. After one year, T-cell counts and TCRbeta diversity mostly came from new T cells.

V gave up 5 bases and J gave up 3 bases; unmatched junction bases: 10. CDR3 length equals 16 residues. This material consisted of PBMCs, mostly from graft donor cells, taken 360 days after TCRalphabeta/CD19-depleted stem cell transplant. V gene TRBV12-3 or TRBV12-4 combines with J gene TRBJ1-2; 9 bases align to TRBD1. The source of this sequence is a boy in the first two years of life who had a stem cell transplant for acute myeloid leukemia, so the T cells may come from the graft donor. The DNA for the CDR3 is TGTGCCAGCAGTCCCGGGACAGGGTTTAGGTACTATGGCTACACCTTC. This codes for CASSPGTGFRYYGYTF.